The rows below give T cell receptor beta chains drawn from one sample of a study of T cell repertoires in cytomegalovirus infection. TCRdb ran MiXCR on the reads and lists one entry per CDR3 protein. The data contain approximately 1,000,000 distinct CDR3 sequences, about a third of them seen just once; the ten biggest clones take up more than 13%. Their antigen targets remain unknown. This specimen consisted of cultured CD8+ T cells from PBMCs, obtained from culture after CMV antigen stimulation. The receptors were sampled from a human donor in good health (CMV status not recorded). Some clones in this sample may be carry-over from other donors' samples. Both conserved end residues are part of each CDR3. Fields, in order: V gene, CDR3 protein.

TRBV27 CASGPTGGSYEQYF
TRBV7-6 CASSSRTGGGELFF
TRBV7-6 CASSQLATREETQYF
TRBV19 CASSSFRVAQPQHF
TRBV27 CASSLSWENTEAFF
TRBV7-3 CASRGRSDYGYTF
TRBV27 CASSLGTLKVHEQYF
TRBV7-9 CASSLSGTGVYGYTF
TRBV27 CASSLSGRTGIYTF
TRBV7-9 CASSPITGFSLFF
TRBV12-5 CASGLETTGDGYTF
TRBV24-1 CATSASRLLNTGELFF
TRBV12-3/TRBV12-4 CASRKKGTIYF
TRBV5-4 CASNPGRVNTEAFF
TRBV14 CASSPMYRAGNTIYF
TRBV19 CASGQPWEYNEQFF
TRBV7-2 CASSLTWVSYTF
TRBV2 CAIFDRYSGNTIYF
TRBV5-1 CASSLGQTLIGYTF
TRBV4-3 CASSQVLNGGVVIAGELFF
TRBV13 CASSSGSGPGSDTQYF
TRBV28 CATAGQGTGELFF
TRBV27 CASSIQTGPKNIQYF
TRBV7-6 CASSQRTAYNEQFF
TRBV14 CASSQWGYTGELFF
TRBV4-1 CASSQEETGTYYGYTF
TRBV7-3 CASSPGQTGANVLTF
TRBV25-1 CASSNSRITDTQYF
TRBV7-9 CASSLALRTGPNTEAFF
TRBV7-9 CASSLVGRDSYNEQFF
TRBV7-9 CASSRPGADEQFF
TRBV29-1 CSVEGTFTGELFF
TRBV4-1 CASSQDWPPYSGNTIYF
TRBV29-1 CSVQGTGELFF
TRBV7-2 CASSLGQGAFF
TRBV12-3/TRBV12-4 CASKAPSGGEYF
TRBV7-3 CASRLADQETQYF
TRBV7-9 CASSFPGSEQFF
TRBV7-8 CASSFRGQGYTGELFF
TRBV15 CATSRDFAGLHTGELFF
TRBV12-3/TRBV12-4 CASTRDNAMEFF
TRBV29-1 CSVDPRQPYGYTF
TRBV7-8 CASIPEPGSYNEQFF
TRBV10-3 CAISEPFLLGSSYNEQFF
TRBV20-1 CSARSEPSYEQYF
TRBV28 CATRSRRGFF
TRBV6-2/TRBV6-3 CASRAQGHPQYF
TRBV27 CASSSRTGGYGSEAFF
TRBV12-3/TRBV12-4 CASSRTGPDEQYF
TRBV6-5 CASSYVRASTDTQYF